This TCR beta chain stems from a study of CD8 T cells in ankylosing spondylitis. Each CDR3 protein is one row after TCRdb ran MiXCR on the 5' RACE reads. This sample carries tens of thousands of distinct CDR3 sequences, 6.2% of them seen once, and the ten largest clones take roughly 4.8%. The specimen sequenced was synovial fluid, either unsorted or a sorted T cell fraction (not recorded which). The receptor comes from a male donor with ankylosing spondylitis.

The CDR3 DNA follows: TGTGCCAGCAGCCCCCATCAGAGCTCCTACGAGCAGTACTTC. The encoded protein is CASSPHQSSYEQYF. The chain has TRBV14 and TRBJ2-7; no clear D. Germline V lookup: CDR1 SGHDN, CDR2 FVKESK. With 4 bases removed from V and 0 bases from J, the gap between germline ends came to 10 bases. This CDR3 contains 14 residues.